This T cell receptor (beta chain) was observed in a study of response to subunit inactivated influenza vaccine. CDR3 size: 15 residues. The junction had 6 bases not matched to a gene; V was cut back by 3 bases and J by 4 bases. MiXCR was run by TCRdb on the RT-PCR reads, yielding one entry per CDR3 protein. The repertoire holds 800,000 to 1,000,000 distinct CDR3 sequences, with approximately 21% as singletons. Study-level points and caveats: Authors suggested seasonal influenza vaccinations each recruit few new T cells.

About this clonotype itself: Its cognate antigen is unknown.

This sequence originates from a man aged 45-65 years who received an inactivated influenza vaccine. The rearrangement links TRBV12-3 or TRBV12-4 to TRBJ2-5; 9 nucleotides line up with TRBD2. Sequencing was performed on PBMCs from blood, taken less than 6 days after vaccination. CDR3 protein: CASSFAGGVSETQYF. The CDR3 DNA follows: TGTGCCAGCAGTTTCGCGGGGGGGGTATCAGAGACCCAGTACTTC.